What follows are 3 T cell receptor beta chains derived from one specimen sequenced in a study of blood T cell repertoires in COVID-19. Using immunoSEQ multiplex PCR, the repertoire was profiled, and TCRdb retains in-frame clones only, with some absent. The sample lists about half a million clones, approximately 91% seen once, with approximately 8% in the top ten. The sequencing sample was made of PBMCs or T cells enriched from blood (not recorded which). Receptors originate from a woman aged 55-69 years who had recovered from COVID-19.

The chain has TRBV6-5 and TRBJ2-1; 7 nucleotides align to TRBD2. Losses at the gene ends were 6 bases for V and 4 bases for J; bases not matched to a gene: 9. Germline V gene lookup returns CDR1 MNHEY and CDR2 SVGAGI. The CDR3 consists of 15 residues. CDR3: CASSRSGVGYNEQFF. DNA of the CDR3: TGTGCCAGCAGCAGAAGCGGGGTAGGTTACAATGAGCAGTTCTTC.

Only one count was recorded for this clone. The CDR3 loop is CASSYISNQPQHF. CDR3 DNA: TGTGCCAGCAGTTATATCAGCAATCAGCCCCAGCATTTT. The V gene is TRBV6-2 or TRBV6-3, the J gene TRBJ1-5, with D unresolved. Germline CDR1 is MNHEY and CDR2 is SVGEGT. V was clipped by 3 bases and J by 1 base, with 4 bases between them. The CDR3 consists of 13 residues.

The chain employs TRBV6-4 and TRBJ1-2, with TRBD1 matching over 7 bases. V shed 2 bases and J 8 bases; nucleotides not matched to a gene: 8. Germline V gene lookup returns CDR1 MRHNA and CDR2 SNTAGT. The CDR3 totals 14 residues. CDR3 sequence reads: CASSDPYRGGGYTF. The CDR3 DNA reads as TGTGCCAGCAGTGACCCCTACAGGGGAGGCGGCTACACCTTC.